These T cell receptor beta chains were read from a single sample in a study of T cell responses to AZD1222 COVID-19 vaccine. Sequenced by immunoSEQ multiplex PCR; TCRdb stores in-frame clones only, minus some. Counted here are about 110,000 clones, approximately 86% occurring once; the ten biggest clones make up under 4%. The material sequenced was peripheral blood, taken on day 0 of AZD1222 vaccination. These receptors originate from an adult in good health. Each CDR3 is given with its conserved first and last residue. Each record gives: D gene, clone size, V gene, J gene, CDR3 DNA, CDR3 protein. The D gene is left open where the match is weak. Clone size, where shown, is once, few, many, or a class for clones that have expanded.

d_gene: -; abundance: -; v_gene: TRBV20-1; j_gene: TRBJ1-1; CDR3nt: TGCAGTGCTAGTATTAACACTGAAGCTTTCTTT; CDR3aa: CSASINTEAFF
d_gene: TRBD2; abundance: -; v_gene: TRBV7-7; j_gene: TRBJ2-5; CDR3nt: TGTGCCAGCAGCTTAGCAAGCCGGGGTGCGGGGGGCTTGGGAGAGACCCAGTACTTC; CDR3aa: CASSLASRGAGGLGETQYF
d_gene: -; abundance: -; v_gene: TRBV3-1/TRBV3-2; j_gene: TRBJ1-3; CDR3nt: TGTGCCAGCAGCCAAGATTTTAGCGAGGGAAACACCATATATTTT; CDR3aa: CASSQDFSEGNTIYF
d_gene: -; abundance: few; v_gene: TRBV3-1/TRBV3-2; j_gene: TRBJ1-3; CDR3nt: TGTGCCAGCAGCCCGCCCGGGGTTGGGTCTGGAAACACCATATATTTT; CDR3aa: CASSPPGVGSGNTIYF
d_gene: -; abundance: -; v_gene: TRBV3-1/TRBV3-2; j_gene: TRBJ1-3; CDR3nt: TGTGCCAGCAGCCAAGAGAGGGCCCCATTAAGGCCAGCCCCCGTCTACACCATATATTTT; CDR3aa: CASSQERAPLRPAPVYTIYF
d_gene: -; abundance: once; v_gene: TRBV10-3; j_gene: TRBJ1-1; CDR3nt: TGTGCCGTAACTCAGCCACCGAACACTGAAGCTTTCTTT; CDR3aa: CAVTQPPNTEAFF
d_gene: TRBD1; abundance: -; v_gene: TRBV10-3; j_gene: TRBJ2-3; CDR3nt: TGTGCCACCGGGACAGGGAAGGATACGCAGTATTTT; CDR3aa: CATGTGKDTQYF
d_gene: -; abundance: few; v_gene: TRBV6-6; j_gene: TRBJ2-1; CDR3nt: TGTGCCAGCAGTTCTACACCTGGACATCCGTTCTTC; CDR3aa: CASSSTPGHPFF
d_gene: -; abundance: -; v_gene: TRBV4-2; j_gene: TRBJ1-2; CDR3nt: TGTGCCAGCAGCCAAGAATCCCGGAAGGGAGGCGGCTACACCTTC; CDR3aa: CASSQESRKGGGYTF
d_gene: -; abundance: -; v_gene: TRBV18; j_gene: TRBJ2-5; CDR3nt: TGTGCCAGCTCACCGAGGGGGGTTCAAGAGACCCAGTACTTC; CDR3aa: CASSPRGVQETQYF
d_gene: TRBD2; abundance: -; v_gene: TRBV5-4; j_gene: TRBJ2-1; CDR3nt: TGTGCCAGCAGCTTGGGAGGAGCGGGGGGGATGCTTGGCAATGAGCAGTTCTTC; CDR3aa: CASSLGGAGGMLGNEQFF
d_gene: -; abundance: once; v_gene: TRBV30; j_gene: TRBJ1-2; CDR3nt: TGTGCCTGGAGCCGAGGGGGAGGCTATGGCTACACCTTC; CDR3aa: CAWSRGGGYGYTF
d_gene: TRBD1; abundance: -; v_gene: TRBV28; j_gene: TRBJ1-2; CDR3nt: TGTGCCAGCAGTTTGGGACAGGGGGCAAAAGGCTACACCTTC; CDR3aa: CASSLGQGAKGYTF
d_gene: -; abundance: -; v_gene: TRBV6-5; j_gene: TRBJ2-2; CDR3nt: TGTGCCAGCAGACAGCTGAACACCGGGGAGCTGTTTTTT; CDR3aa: CASRQLNTGELFF
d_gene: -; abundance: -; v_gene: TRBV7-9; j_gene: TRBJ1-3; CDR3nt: TGTGCCAGCAGTCCCGTAATTTCTGGAAACACCATATATTTT; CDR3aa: CASSPVISGNTIYF
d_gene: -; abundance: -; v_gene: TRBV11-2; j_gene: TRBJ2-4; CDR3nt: TGTGCCAGCAGCCCCCCCCGGGGGAAGAACATTCAGTACTTC; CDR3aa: CASSPPRGKNIQYF
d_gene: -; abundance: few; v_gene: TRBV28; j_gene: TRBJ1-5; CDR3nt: TGTGCCAGCAGTCAAAATCAGCCCCAGCATTTT; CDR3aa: CASSQNQPQHF
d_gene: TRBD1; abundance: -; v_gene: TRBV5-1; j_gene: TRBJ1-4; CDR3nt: TGCGCCAGCAGCTTGGGGCAGGGGGATGAAAAACTGTTTTTT; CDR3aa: CASSLGQGDEKLFF
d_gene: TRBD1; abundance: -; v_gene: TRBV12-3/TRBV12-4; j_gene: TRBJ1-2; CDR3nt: TGTGCCAGCAGTATACCGGGACAGGAGGGCTACACCTTC; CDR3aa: CASSIPGQEGYTF
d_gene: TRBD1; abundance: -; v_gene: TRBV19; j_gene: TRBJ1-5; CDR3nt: TGTGCCAGTAGTATAGGGGGAAGGGACAGGGACGAAAACCAGCCCCAGCATTTT; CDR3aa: CASSIGGRDRDENQPQHF
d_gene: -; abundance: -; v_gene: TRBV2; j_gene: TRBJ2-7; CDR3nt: TGTGCCAGCCAAAAGGAAGGGTTACGGCAGTACTTC; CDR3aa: CASQKEGLRQYF
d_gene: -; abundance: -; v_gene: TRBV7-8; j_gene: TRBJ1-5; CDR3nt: TGTGCCAGCAGCTTAACGACCCTAACGGCCCAGCATTTT; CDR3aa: CASSLTTLTAQHF
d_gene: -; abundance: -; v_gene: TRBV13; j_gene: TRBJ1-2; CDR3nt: TGTGCCAGCAGCTTAGGCCGGCAGCCATCTAACTATGGCTACACCTTC; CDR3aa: CASSLGRQPSNYGYTF
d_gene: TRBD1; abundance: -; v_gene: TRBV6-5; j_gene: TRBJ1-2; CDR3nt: TGTGCCAGCAAGGGACAGGGCCTTGGCTACACCTTC; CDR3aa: CASKGQGLGYTF
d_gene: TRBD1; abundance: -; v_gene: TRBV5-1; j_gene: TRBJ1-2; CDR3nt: TGCGCCAGCAGCTCTGGACAGGGGGAATCTGGCTACACCTTC; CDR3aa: CASSSGQGESGYTF
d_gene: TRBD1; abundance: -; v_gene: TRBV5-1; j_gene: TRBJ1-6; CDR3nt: TGCGCCAGCAGCCTGGGACAGACCTCACCCCTCCACTTT; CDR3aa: CASSLGQTSPLHF
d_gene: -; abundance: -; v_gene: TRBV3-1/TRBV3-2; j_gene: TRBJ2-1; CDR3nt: TGTGCCAGCAGCCAAGACCGGACTACCAGGCAGTTCTTC; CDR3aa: CASSQDRTTRQFF
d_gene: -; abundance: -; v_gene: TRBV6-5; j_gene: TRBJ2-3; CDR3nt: TGTGCCAGCTCAAGTCGCGCAGATACGCAGTATTTT; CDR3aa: CASSSRADTQYF
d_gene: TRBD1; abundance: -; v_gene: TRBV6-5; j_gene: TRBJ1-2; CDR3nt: TGTGCCAGCAGTTACGGGTCTACCGGGACAGGGACTGGCTACACCTTC; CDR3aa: CASSYGSTGTGTGYTF
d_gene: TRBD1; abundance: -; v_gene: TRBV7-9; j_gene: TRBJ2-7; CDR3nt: TGTGCCAGCAGCTCGGGACAGGGCCTGGACGAGCAGTACTTC; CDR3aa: CASSSGQGLDEQYF
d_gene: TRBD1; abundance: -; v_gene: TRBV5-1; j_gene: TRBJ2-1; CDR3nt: TGCGCCAGCAGCCTCCGGGACAGGGGTTTCAATGAGCAGTTCTTC; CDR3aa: CASSLRDRGFNEQFF
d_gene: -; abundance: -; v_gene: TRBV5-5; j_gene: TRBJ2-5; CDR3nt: TGTGCCAGCAGGGCCCACCCGGGTGCAGAGACCCAGTACTTC; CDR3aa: CASRAHPGAETQYF
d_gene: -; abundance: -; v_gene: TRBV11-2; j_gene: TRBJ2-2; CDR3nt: TGTGCCAGCAGCAGGGGTCAATTTGGCGGGGAGCTGTTTTTT; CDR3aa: CASSRGQFGGELFF
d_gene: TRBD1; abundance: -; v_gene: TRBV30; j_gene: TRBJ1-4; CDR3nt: TGTGCCTGGAGTGTTGGGCCTGACAGGGTGCCTAATGAAAAACTGTTTTTT; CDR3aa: CAWSVGPDRVPNEKLFF
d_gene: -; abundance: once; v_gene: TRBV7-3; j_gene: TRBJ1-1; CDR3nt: TGTGCCAGCAGCTTTCAGGGGAACACTGAAGCTTTCTTT; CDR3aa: CASSFQGNTEAFF
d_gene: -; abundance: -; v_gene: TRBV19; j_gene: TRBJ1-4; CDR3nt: TGTGCCAGTAGTATAGATCTCGTGACATTCATTAATGAAAAACTGTTTTTT; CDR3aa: CASSIDLVTFINEKLFF
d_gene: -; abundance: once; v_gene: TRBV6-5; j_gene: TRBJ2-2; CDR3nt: -; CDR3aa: CASRVGRGAVF
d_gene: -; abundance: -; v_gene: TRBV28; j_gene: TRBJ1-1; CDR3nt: TGTGCCAGCACCCCCGCGGGGGGGACTGAAGCTTTCTTT; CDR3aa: CASTPAGGTEAFF
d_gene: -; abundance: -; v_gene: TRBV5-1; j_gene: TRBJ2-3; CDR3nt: TGCGCCAGCAGCTGGGAGGGACACAACACAGATACGCAGTATTTT; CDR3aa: CASSWEGHNTDTQYF
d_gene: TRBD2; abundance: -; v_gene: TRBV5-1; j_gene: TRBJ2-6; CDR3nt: TGCGCCAGCAGCCTGGCAGGGAGGGGTAATGGGGCCAACGTCCTGACTTTC; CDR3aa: CASSLAGRGNGANVLTF
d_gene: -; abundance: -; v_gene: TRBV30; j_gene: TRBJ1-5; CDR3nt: TGTGCCTGGACCACCAGGGGAGCGGGCAATCAGCCCCAGCATTTT; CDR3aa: CAWTTRGAGNQPQHF
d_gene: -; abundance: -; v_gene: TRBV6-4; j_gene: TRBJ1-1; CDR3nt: TGTGCCAGCAGTGACCCCAGACGGAACACTGAAGCTTTCTTT; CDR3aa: CASSDPRRNTEAFF
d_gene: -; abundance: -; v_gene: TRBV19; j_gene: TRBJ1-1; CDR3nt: TGTGCCAGTAGTACTATGGGGTATGTACTCACTGAAGCTTTCTTT; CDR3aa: CASSTMGYVLTEAFF
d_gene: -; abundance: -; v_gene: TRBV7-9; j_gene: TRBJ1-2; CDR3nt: TGTGCCAGCAGCTTAGGGGGCGGCTATGGCTACACCTTC; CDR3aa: CASSLGGGYGYTF
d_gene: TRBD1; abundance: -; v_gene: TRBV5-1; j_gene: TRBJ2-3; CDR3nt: TGCGCCAGCAGCTTACAGGGGTCAGATACGCAGTATTTT; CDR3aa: CASSLQGSDTQYF
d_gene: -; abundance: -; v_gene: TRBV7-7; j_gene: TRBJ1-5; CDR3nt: TGTGCCAGCAGCTTAGGGCGGGATCAGCCCCAGCATTTT; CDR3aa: CASSLGRDQPQHF
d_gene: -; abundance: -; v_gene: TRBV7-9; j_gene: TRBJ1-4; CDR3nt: TGTGCCAGCAGCCAGACGGCTTCGGACGAAAAACTGTTTTTT; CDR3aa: CASSQTASDEKLFF
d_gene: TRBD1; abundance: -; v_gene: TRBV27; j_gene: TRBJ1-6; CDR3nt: TGTGCCAGCAGTTGGACGGGACAGGTGAATTCACCCCTCCACTTT; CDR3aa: CASSWTGQVNSPLHF
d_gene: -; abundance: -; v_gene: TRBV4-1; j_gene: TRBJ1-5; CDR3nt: TGCGCCAGCAGCCAAGACGGCAGCGGACCTCAGCCCCAGCATTTT; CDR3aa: CASSQDGSGPQPQHF
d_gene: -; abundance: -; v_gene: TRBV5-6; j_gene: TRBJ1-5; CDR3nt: TGTGCCAGCAGCTTACTCCGGATTGAAGGACAGCCCCAGCATTTT; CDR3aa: CASSLLRIEGQPQHF
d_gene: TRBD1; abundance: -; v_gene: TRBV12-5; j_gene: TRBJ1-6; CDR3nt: TGTGCTAGTGGCCGACCCTCGACAGGGAGGAGATCACCCCTCCACTTT; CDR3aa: CASGRPSTGRRSPLHF
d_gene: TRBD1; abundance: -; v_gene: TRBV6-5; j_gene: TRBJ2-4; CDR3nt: TGTGCCAGCAGGGAGACAGGGATTAACATTCAGTACTTC; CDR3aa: CASRETGINIQYF